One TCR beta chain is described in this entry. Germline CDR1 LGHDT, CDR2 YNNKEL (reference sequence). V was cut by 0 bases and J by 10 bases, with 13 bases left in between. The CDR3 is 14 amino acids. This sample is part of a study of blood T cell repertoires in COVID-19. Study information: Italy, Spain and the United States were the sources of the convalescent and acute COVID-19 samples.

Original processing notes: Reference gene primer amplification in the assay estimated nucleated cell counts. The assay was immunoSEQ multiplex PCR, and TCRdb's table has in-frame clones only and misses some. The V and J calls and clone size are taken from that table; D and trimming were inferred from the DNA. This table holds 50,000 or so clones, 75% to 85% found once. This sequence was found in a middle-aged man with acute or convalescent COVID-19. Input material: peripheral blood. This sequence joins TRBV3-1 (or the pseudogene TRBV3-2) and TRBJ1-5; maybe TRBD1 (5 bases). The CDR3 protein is CASSQDWGGVPQHF. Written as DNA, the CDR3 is TGTGCCAGCAGCCAAGATTGGGGGGGAGTCCCCCAGCATTTT.